One and the same sample provided the 7 T cell receptor beta chains below, sequenced in a study of long-term antiretroviral therapy in people with HIV. The assay, immunoSEQ v3.0, was run at survey level. Generated by immunoSEQ multiplex PCR, the TCRdb table keeps only in-frame clones and is missing some. The data contain about 29,000 clones, around 95% of them singletons. This material consisted of unsorted PBMCs, taken 5.3 years after starting antiretroviral therapy. The receptor source for this set is a man aged 30 to 39 with HIV.

The count of this clone is one. The chain uses TRBV6-1 and TRBJ2-6, with D perhaps TRBD1 (5 bases). The V and J ends lost 1 base and 1 base respectively, with 5 bases between them. CDR3 length: 15 residues. In germline, CDR1 is MNHNS, CDR2 SASEGT. The CDR3 protein is CASSEGTSGANVLTF. The CDR3, as DNA: TGTGCCAGCAGTGAAGGGACATCTGGGGCCAACGTCCTGACTTTC.

The chain combines TRBV10-3 with TRBJ2-2, with 10 bases fitting TRBD1. Germline-derived CDR1 and CDR2 are ENHRY and SYGVKD. V lost 0 bases to trimming and J lost 6 bases; unmatched junction nucleotides: 7. CDR3 size: 17 residues. In DNA, the CDR3 is TGTGCCATCAGTGAGTCTTGGACAGGGGGATTATCCGGGGAGCTGTTTTTT. Protein: CAISESWTGGLSGELFF.

CDR3 region: CSVSRGLGYEQYF. In DNA, the CDR3 is TGCAGCGTCTCCAGGGGGCTCGGTTACGAGCAGTACTTC. The rearrangement joins TRBV29-1 to TRBJ2-7; TRBD1 matches 8 bases. The germline V gene encodes CDR1 SQVTM and CDR2 ANQGSEA. V gave up 6 bases and J gave up 4 bases; unmatched junction bases: 8. The CDR3 contains 13 residues.

J is TRBJ2-1 and V is TRBV9; TRBD2 aligns across 15 bases. This CDR3 region has 17 residues. V lost 4 bases, J lost 2 bases, and 4 bases stayed unmatched. Germline V gene lookup returns CDR1 SGDLS and CDR2 YYNGEE. In DNA, the CDR3 is TGTGCCAGCAGCTTCCGGACTAGCGGGAGGGCCTACAATGAGCAGTTCTTC. It specifies CASSFRTSGRAYNEQFF.

The chain recombines TRBV10-3 with TRBJ2-1, with a weak D call TRBD2 (6 bases). Germline lookup yields CDR1 ENHRY and CDR2 SYGVKD. The CDR3 length is 15 residues. Trimming took 4 bases from V and 2 from J, leaving 12 bases between them. CDR3 sequence reads: CAISVTRGPYNEQFF. DNA for the CDR3: TGTGCCATCAGTGTGACGCGGGGCCCCTACAATGAGCAGTTCTTC.

This chain connects TRBV6-1 to TRBJ1-6; weak D call: TRBD1 (5 bases). Trimming pared 2 bases from V and 8 bases from J, leaving 10 bases between. The CDR3 contains 14 residues. Germline V gene lookup returns CDR1 MNHNS and CDR2 SASEGT. CDR3 sequence: CASSEREGHSPLHF. CDR3 in DNA: TGTGCCAGCAGTGAAAGGGAGGGGCATTCACCCCTCCACTTT.

This clone has more than one count but fewer than ten. The sample carries other DNA sequences with the same CDR3. This chain links TRBV4-3 with TRBJ1-1; D unresolved. CDR3 size: 15 residues. V lost 3 bases and J lost 1, with 12 bases in between. CDR1 is LGHNA, CDR2 YSLEER, per germline. The CDR3 loop is CASSQGGPSNTEAFF. CDR3 DNA: TGCGCCAGCAGCCAGGGTGGACCTTCGAACACTGAAGCTTTCTTT.